This T cell receptor (beta chain) is drawn from a study of shared T cell receptors in the human thymus. The repertoire was sequenced with immunoSEQ multiplex PCR; TCRdb's copy has only in-frame clones and lacks some. The sample records roughly 710,000 clones, 70% to 90% being singletons. These records were also assigned to another study, of human thymus T cells. As that report states: It looked as if thymic and blood repertoires used V and J genes in a biased way. Related work showed strongly overlapping thymic repertoires across unrelated individuals.

The sequence was obtained from a girl under three years old with a congenital heart defect. The sequenced material came from thymocytes.

The CDR3 DNA follows: TGTGCCAGCAGTGAATTTCACAGGGGCGTACTTATGAACACTGAAGCTTTCTTT. Its translation is CASSEFHRGVLMNTEAFF. The genes are TRBV6-1 and TRBJ1-1; 7 bases agree with TRBD1. The CDR3 covers 18 residues. V was clipped by 2 bases and J by 0 bases; unmatched bases: 12. Germline lookup yields CDR1 MNHNS and CDR2 SASEGT.